This TCR beta chain was profiled in a study of shared clonotypes between healthy human individuals. The study's findings and limits: Generation probabilities were higher for clonotypes shared across all four sorted-subset donors than for unshared ones. Apart from blood, nothing was sampled; tissue repertoires likely differ.

In the case of this clone: The antigen remains undetermined.

Naive CD8 cells lacked CD45RO, underwent positive selection for CCR7 and left out terminally differentiated effector memory CD45RA+ cells. In the authors' workflow: Without quality scores, immunoSEQ junctional reads could not be filtered like full-length reads. Clones were read by immunoSEQ multiplex PCR, and TCRdb kept only the in-frame ones, dropping some. Clone size and V and J calls were adopted from that table, with D and trimming inferred from the DNA. The sample yields approximately 720,000 clones, 90% to 95% seen once. The receptor comes from a man in his thirties or forties in good health. Sequencing was carried out using naive CD8+ T cells sorted from blood.

CDR3 sequence reads: CASSLKGMREQYF. The CDR3 nucleotides are TGTGCCAGCAGTTTAAAAGGGATGAGAGAGCAGTACTTC. The chain combines TRBV27 with TRBJ2-7; D is undetermined. Trimming stripped 2 bases from V and 7 bases from J, with 12 bases between. CDR1 is MNHEY and CDR2 is SMNVEV in the germline V gene (reference sequence). The CDR3 sequence is 13 residues long.